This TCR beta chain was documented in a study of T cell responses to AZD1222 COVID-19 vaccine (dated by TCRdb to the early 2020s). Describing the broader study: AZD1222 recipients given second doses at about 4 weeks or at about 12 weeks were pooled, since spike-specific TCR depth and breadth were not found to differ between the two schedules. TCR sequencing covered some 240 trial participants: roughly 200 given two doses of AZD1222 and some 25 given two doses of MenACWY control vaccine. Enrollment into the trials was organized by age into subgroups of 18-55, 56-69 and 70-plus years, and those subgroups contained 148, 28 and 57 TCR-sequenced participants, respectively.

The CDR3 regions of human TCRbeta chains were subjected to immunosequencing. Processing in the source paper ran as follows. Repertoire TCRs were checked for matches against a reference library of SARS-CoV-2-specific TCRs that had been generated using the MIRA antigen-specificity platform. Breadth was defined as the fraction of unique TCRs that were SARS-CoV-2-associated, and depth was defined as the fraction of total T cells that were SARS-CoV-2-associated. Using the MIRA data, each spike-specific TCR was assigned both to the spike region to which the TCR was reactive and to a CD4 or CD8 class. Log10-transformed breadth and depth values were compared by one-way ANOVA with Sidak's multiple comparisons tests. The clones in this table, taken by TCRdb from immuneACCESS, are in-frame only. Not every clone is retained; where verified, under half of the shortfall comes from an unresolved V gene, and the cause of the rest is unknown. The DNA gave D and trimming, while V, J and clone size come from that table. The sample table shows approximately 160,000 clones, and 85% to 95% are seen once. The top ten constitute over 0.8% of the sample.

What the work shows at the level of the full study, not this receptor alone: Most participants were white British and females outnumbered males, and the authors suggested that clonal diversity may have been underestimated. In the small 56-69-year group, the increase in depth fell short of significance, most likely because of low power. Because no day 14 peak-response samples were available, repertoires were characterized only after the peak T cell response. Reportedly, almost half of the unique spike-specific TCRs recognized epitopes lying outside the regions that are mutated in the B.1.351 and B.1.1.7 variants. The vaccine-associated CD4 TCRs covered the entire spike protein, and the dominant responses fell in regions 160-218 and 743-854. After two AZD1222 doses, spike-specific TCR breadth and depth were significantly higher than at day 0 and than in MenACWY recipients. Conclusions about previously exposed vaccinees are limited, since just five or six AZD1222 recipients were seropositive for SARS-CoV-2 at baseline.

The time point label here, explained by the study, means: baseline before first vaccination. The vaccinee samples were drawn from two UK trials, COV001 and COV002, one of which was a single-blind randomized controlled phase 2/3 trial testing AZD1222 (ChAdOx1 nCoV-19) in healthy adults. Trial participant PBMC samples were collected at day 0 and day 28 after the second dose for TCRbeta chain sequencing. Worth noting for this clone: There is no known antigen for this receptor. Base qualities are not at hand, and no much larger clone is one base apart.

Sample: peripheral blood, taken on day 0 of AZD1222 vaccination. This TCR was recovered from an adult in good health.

The CDR3 amino acid sequence is: CASSLTGSGNTIYF. The DNA sequence is given as TGTGCCAGCAGCTTAACCGGGTCTGGAAACACCATATATTTT. The chain is made from TRBV5-5 and TRBJ1-3; the D gene lacks a confident call. The germline ends are 7 bases apart after V is trimmed by 2 bases and J by 1 base. The CDR3 measures 14 amino acids from cysteine to phenylalanine. Here the CDR3 DNA is all that survives: 42 bases in frame from base 1. Based on the germline V gene (reference sequence), the CDR1 and CDR2 sequences are SGHKS and YYEKEE. With the portions outside the CDR3 filled from the reference TRBV5-5 and TRBJ1-3 genes, the complete variable region becomes DAGVTQSPTHLIKTRGQQVTLRCSPISGHKSVSWYQQVLGQGPQFIFQYYEKEERGRGNFPDRFSARQFPNYSSELNVNALLLGDSALYLCASSLTGSGNTIYFGEGSWLTVV.